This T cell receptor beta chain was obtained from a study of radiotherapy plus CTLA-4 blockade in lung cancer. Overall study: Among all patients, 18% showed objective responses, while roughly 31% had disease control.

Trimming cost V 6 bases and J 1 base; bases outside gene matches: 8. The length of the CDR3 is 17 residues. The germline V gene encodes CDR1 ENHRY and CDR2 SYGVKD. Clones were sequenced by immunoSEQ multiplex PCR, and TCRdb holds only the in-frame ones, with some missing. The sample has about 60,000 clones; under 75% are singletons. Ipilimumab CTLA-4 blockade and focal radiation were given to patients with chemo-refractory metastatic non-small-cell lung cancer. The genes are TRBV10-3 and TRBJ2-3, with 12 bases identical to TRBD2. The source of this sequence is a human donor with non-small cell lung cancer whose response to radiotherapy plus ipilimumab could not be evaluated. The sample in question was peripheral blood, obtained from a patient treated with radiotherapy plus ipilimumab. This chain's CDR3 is CAISPALAGGGTDTQYF. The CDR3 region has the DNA TGTGCCATCAGCCCGGCCCTAGCGGGGGGGGGCACAGATACGCAGTATTTT.